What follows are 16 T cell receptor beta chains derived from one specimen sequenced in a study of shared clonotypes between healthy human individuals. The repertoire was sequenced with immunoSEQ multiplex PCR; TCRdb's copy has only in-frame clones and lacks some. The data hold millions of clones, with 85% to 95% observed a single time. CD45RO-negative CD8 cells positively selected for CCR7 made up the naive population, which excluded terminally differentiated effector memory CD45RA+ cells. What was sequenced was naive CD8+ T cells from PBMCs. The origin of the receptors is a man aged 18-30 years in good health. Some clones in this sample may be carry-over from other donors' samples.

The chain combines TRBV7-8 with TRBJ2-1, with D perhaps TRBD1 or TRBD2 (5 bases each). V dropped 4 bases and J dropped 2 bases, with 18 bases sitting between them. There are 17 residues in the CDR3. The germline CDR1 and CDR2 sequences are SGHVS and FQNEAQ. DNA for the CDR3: TGTGCCAGCAGCTGGGGACCCATGGGAGACCCCTACAATGAGCAGTTCTTC. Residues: CASSWGPMGDPYNEQFF.

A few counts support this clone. CDR3 nucleotides: TGTGCCAGCAGTTTATCCGACAGTCTCTACGAAAAACTGTTTTTT. Its translation is CASSLSDSLYEKLFF. The genes are TRBV28 and TRBJ1-4, with D possibly matching TRBD1 (5 bases). Trimming cost V 1 base and J 8 bases, with 14 bases left between them. The germline gives CDR1 MDHEN, CDR2 SYDVKM. The CDR3 spans 15 residues.

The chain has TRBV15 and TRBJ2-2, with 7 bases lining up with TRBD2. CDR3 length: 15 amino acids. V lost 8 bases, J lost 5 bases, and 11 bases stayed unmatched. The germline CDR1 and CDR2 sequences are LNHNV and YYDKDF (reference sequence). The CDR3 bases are TGTGCCACCCTCTCGAACACCGGGGGGACCGGGGAGCTGTTTTTT. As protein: CATLSNTGGTGELFF. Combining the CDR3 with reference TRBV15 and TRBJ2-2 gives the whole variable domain DAMVIQNPRYQVTQFGKPVTLSCSQTLNHNVMYWYQQKSSQAPKLLFHYYDKDFNNEADTPDNFQSRRPNTSFCFLDIRSPGLGDTAMYLCATLSNTGGTGELFFGEGSRLTVL.

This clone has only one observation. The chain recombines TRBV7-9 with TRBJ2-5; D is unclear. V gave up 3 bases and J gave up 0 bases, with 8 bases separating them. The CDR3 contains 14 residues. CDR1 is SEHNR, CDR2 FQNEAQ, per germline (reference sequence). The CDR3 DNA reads TGTGCCAGCAGCTTCGCGACGGACCAAGAGACCCAGTACTTC. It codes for CASSFATDQETQYF.

The CDR3 DNA follows: TGTGCCAGTAGTACAACCCTGAGCTCCTACGAGCAGTACTTC. Residues: CASSTTLSSYEQYF. V gene TRBV19 combines with J gene TRBJ2-7; no clear D gene. This CDR3 has 14 residues. Per the germline V gene, CDR1 is LNHDA and CDR2 is SQIVND (reference sequence). Trimming cost V 4 bases and J 0 bases, with 10 bases left between them.

This CDR3 reads CASSPDQGYTEAFF. In DNA, the CDR3 is TGTGCCAGCAGCCCAGACCAGGGGTACACTGAAGCTTTCTTT. J is TRBJ1-1 and V is TRBV13, with D maybe TRBD1 (6 bases). The V end was cut by 5 bases, the J end by 3 bases, with 13 bases between. The CDR3 loop spans 14 amino acids. CDR1 PRHDT and CDR2 FYEKMQ come from the germline V gene (reference sequence).

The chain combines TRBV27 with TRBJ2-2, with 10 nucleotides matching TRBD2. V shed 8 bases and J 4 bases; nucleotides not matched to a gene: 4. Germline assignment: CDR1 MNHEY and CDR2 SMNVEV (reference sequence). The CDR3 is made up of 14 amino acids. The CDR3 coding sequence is TGTGCCAGCGCCTTAGCGGGAGGCACCGGGGAGCTGTTTTTT. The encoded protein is CASALAGGTGELFF.

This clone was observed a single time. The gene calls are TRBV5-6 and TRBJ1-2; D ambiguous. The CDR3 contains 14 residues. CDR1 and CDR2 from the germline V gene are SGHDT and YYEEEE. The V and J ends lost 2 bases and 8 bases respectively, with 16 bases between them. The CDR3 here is CASSFRYMGNGYTF. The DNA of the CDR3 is TGTGCCAGCAGCTTTCGGTATATGGGGAACGGCTACACCTTC. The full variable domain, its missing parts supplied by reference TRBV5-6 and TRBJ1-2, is DAGVTQSPTHLIKTRGQQVTLRCSPKSGHDTVSWYQQALGQGPQFIFQYYEEEERQRGNFPDRFSGHQFPNYSSELNVNALLLGDSALYLCASSFRYMGNGYTFGSGTRLTVV.

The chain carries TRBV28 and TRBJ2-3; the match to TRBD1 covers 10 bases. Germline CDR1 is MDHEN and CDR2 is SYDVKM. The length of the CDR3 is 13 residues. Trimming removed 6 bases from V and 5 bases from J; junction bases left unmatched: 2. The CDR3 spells CASRGQGEDTQYF. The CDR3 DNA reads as TGTGCCAGCAGAGGACAGGGGGAAGATACGCAGTATTTT.

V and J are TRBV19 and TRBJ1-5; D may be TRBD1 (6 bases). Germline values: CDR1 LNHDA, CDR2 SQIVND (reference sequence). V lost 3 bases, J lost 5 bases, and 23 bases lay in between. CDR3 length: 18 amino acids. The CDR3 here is CASSILFRGTASHQPQHF. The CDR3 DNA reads TGTGCCAGTAGTATTTTGTTTAGGGGGACGGCATCACATCAGCCCCAGCATTTT.

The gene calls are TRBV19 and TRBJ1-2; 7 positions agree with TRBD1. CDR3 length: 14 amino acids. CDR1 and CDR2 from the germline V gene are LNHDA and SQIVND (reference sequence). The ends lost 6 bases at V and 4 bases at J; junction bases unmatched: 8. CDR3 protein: CASSPTGWSYGYTF. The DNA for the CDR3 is TGTGCCAGTAGCCCGACAGGGTGGAGCTATGGCTACACCTTC.

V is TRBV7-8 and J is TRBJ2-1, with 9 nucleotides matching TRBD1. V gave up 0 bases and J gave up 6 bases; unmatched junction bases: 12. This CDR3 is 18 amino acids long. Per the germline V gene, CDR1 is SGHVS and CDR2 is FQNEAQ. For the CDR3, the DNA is TGTGCCAGCAGCTTAGCGGCCCCCGGGACAGGGAAATTCAATGAGCAGTTCTTC. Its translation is CASSLAAPGTGKFNEQFF. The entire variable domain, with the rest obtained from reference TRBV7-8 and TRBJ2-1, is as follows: GAGVSQSPRYKVAKRGQDVALRCDPISGHVSLFWYQQALGQGPEFLTYFQNEAQLDKSGLPSDRFFAERPEGSVSTLKIQRTQQEDSAVYLCASSLAAPGTGKFNEQFFGPGTRLTVL.

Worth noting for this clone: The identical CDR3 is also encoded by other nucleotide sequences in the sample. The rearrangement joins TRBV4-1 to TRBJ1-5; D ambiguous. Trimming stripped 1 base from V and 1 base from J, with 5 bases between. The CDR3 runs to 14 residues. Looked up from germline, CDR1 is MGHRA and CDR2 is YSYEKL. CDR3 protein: CASSQGPSNQPQHF. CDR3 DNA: TGCGCCAGCAGCCAAGGTCCCAGCAATCAGCCCCAGCATTTT.

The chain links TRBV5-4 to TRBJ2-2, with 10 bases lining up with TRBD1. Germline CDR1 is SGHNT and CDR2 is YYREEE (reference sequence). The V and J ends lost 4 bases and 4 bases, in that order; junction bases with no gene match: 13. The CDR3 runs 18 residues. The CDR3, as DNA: TGTGCCAGCAGCAGACGAAAAGCCGGGACAGGGGCCACCGGGGAGCTGTTTTTT. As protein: CASSRRKAGTGATGELFF.

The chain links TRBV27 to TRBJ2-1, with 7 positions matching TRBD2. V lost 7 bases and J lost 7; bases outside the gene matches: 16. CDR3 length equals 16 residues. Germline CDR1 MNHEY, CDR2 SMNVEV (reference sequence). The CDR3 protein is CASNLGGAGAPNEQFF. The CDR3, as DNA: TGTGCCAGCAACCTAGGAGGGGCGGGAGCTCCGAATGAGCAGTTCTTC.

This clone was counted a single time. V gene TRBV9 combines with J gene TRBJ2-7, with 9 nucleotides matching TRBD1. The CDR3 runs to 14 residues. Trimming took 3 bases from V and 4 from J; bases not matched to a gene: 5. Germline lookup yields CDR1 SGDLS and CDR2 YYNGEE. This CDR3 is CASSEGTGQYEQYF. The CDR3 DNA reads TGTGCCAGCAGCGAGGGGACAGGGCAGTACGAGCAGTACTTC.